These 30 T cell receptor beta chains came from one sample sequenced in a study of vaccination and CD4 T cells after COVID-19. With the Oncomine TCR Beta short-read assay, DNA from cultured CD4+ T cells was sequenced. Each CDR3 protein is one row after TCRdb ran MiXCR on the PCR reads. The sample includes about 14,000 distinct CDR3 sequences, roughly 26% of them seen just once. As to treatment: roughly 10-day PBMC culture with coronavirus spike peptide pools or control peptides (ViraFEST assay). Which antigens these TCRs recognize remains unknown. The sample consisted of CD4+ T cells from blood, cultured in vitro, taken after SARS-CoV-2 vaccination. These receptor sequences come from a human donor who had recovered from COVID-19.

The genes are TRBV18 and TRBJ1-1, with a tentative D call TRBD1 (6 bases). Germline V gene sequence: CDR1 KGHSH, CDR2 LQKENI. V lost 4 bases to trimming and J lost 2 bases, with 14 bases between them. There are 15 residues in the CDR3. The CDR3 coding sequence is TGTGCCAGCTCACAAAGGCCAGGGGTTAACACTGAAGCTTTCTTT. Encoded protein: CASSQRPGVNTEAFF.

The chain uses TRBV19 and TRBJ1-2; 11 bases align to TRBD1. With V trimmed by 2 bases and J by 7 bases, 12 bases remained unmatched. The CDR3 loop spans 17 amino acids. Germline lookup yields CDR1 LNHDA and CDR2 SQIVND (reference sequence). The CDR3 region is CASSISRTGGSSGGYTF. CDR3 coding DNA: TGTGCCAGTAGTATAAGCCGGACAGGGGGCTCTTCTGGTGGCTACACCTTC.

The CDR3 nucleotides are TGTGCCAGCTCACCAAATCGAGCGAGGGAGACCCAGTACTTC. It yields the protein CASSPNRARETQYF. The gene calls are TRBV18 and TRBJ2-5; no firm D call. This CDR3 is built from 14 residues. The V gene lost 2 bases and the J gene lost 5 bases, with 12 bases spanning the gap. Germline V gene data show CDR1 as KGHSH and CDR2 as LQKENI.

The chain recombines TRBV7-9 with TRBJ2-7; D may be TRBD1 (6 bases). This CDR3 is 16 amino acids long. CDR1 is SEHNR and CDR2 is FQNEAQ in the germline V gene (reference sequence). V was pared by 5 bases and J by 4 bases, with 21 bases between. This CDR3 reads CASSRVGQGNPYEQYF. The CDR3 DNA follows: TGTGCCAGCAGCAGAGTGGGGCAGGGGAACCCTTACGAGCAGTACTTC.

Judged by abundance, this clonotype is medium-sized (0.01 to 0.1%). The gene calls are TRBV9 and TRBJ1-5; D might be TRBD1 (6 bases). V gave up 3 bases and J gave up 4 bases, with 11 bases separating them. Germline V gene lookup returns CDR1 SGDLS and CDR2 YYNGEE. The CDR3 is made up of 14 amino acids. The CDR3 loop is CASSATGQNQPQHF. The DNA of the CDR3 is TGTGCCAGCAGCGCCACAGGACAGAATCAGCCCCAGCATTTT. Using reference TRBV9 and TRBJ1-5 for the parts outside the CDR3, the full variable domain is DSGVTQTPKHLITATGQRVTLRCSPRSGDLSVYWYQQSLDQGLQFLIQYYNGEERAKGNILERFSAQQFPDLHSELNLSSLELGDSALYFCASSATGQNQPQHFGDGTRLSIL.

This clonotype was picked up a small number of times. The chain couples TRBV28 to TRBJ2-1; TRBD2 agrees at 13 bases. CDR3 length equals 16 residues. Germline values: CDR1 MDHEN, CDR2 SYDVKM. With V trimmed by 7 bases and J by 9 bases, 12 bases remained unmatched. For the CDR3, the DNA is TGTGCCAGCACCCCCCCGGGACTAGCGGGACAGGTTGAGCAGTTCTTC. This encodes CASTPPGLAGQVEQFF.

The table lists this clonotype with a few counts. The V gene is TRBV6-1, the J gene TRBJ2-2; D tentatively reads TRBD1 or TRBD2 (5 bases each). Trimming took off 8 bases at V and 7 bases at J, with 14 bases between the two ends. The CDR3 has 13 amino acids. The germline gives CDR1 MNHNS, CDR2 SASEGT. CDR3 amino acids: CASRTQGVGELFF. For the CDR3, the DNA is TGTGCCAGCCGAACGCAGGGAGTCGGGGAGCTGTTTTTT.

V gene TRBV4-1 combines with J gene TRBJ2-2; 7 positions match TRBD1. V was clipped by 5 bases and J by 7 bases; unmatched bases: 4. Germline-derived CDR1 and CDR2 are MGHRA and YSYEKL. The CDR3 covers 13 residues. The chain's CDR3 is CASSFRQGGELFF. The CDR3 DNA follows: TGCGCCAGCAGCTTCCGACAGGGCGGGGAGCTGTTTTTT.

The chain uses TRBV19 and TRBJ2-3, with 7 positions matching TRBD2. The junction had 12 bases not matched to a gene; V was cut back by 6 bases and J by 3 bases. The CDR3 has 16 amino acids. The germline V gene encodes CDR1 LNHDA and CDR2 SQIVND (reference sequence). CDR3 nucleotide sequence: TGTGCCAGTAGACATAGGGCGGGAGCTAGTACAGATACGCAGTATTTT. It yields the protein CASRHRAGASTDTQYF.

The rearrangement links TRBV28 to TRBJ2-5, with D possibly TRBD2 on 5 matching bases. Trimming pared 3 bases from V and 2 bases from J, leaving 19 bases between. The CDR3 runs 17 residues. Per germline, CDR1 MDHEN and CDR2 SYDVKM. CDR3 DNA sequence: TGTGCCAGCAGTTTCCACCTCGAGGGAGAGAAACAAGAGACCCAGTACTTC. Encoded protein: CASSFHLEGEKQETQYF.

This clonotype has just a few counts. V usage is TRBV25-1 and J usage is TRBJ2-1; D uncertain. The ends were cut back, 6 bases at V and 2 bases at J, with 8 bases in the middle. From germline, CDR1 is MGHDK and CDR2 SYGVNS. The CDR3 length is 13 residues. The DNA for the CDR3 is TGTGCCAGCAGGGCGTTTACCTACAATGAGCAGTTCTTC. Residues: CASRAFTYNEQFF.

This chain joins TRBV19 and TRBJ1-5; perhaps TRBD1 as D (5 bases). Trimming took off 6 bases at V and 7 bases at J, with 22 bases between the two ends. CDR1 is LNHDA, CDR2 SQIVND, per germline (reference sequence). The CDR3 length is 16 residues. The CDR3 protein is CASRWKGIGVGQPQHF. The CDR3 DNA sequence: TGTGCCAGTAGGTGGAAGGGTATAGGGGTTGGCCAGCCCCAGCATTTT. The complete variable domain, with remaining parts taken from reference TRBV19 and TRBJ1-5, reads DGGITQSPKYLFRKEGQNVTLSCEQNLNHDAMYWYRQDPGQGLRLIYYSQIVNDFQKGDIAEGYSVSREKKESFPLTVTSAQKNPTAFYLCASRWKGIGVGQPQHFGDGTRLSIL.

Only a few counts were recorded for this clonotype. The V call is TRBV5-4, the J call TRBJ1-2; 12 bases are a match to TRBD1. Trimming removed 2 bases from V and 8 bases from J; junction bases left unmatched: 16. The CDR3 covers 18 residues. The V gene's germline CDR1 is SGHNT and CDR2 YYREEE (reference sequence). CDR3 bases: TGTGCCAGCAGCTTTACTTTCTTGGGGGGACAGGGGGCAAGGGGCTACACCTTC. This encodes CASSFTFLGGQGARGYTF.

In this sample, this clonotype is large. V gene TRBV27 combines with J gene TRBJ1-2, with D perhaps matching TRBD1 (6 bases). With 3 bases removed from V and 4 bases from J, the gap between germline ends came to 15 bases. The CDR3 runs 15 residues. Germline V gives CDR1 MNHEY, CDR2 SMNVEV (reference sequence). CDR3 nucleotide sequence: TGTGCCAGCAGTTTCAATGTAGGGGGTGGCTATGGCTACACCTTC. Translated: CASSFNVGGGYGYTF.

The rearrangement uses TRBV21-1 and TRBJ2-2; the table's D call of TRBD1 was not tested on the DNA. TRBV21-1 corresponds to a pseudogene. This CDR3 spans 15 amino acids. CDR3 in amino acids: CASSKWTGETGELFF. As DNA, the CDR3 is TGTGCCAGCAGCAAATGGACAGGGGAGACCGGGGAGCTGTTTTTT.

By share, this clonotype counts as medium-sized (0.01 to 0.1%). The chain is built from TRBV15 and TRBJ1-5; no clear D gene. Germline CDR1 is LNHNV and CDR2 is YYDKDF (reference sequence). CDR3 length: 14 amino acids. V was shortened by 0 bases and J by 5 bases, with 8 bases between the two germline ends. CDR3 residues: CATSREGPDQPQHF. The CDR3 DNA reads TGTGCCACCAGCAGAGAGGGCCCTGATCAGCCCCAGCATTTT.

The genes are TRBV10-2 and TRBJ2-1; 7 bases fit TRBD2. This CDR3 region has 15 residues. CDR1 and CDR2 (germline): WSHSY, SAAADI. J lost 1 base, V lost 4 bases, and 4 bases had no gene match. The CDR3, as DNA: TGCGCCAGCAGTGCCAGCGGGAATTCCTACAATGAGCAGTTCTTC. Translated: CASSASGNSYNEQFF.

The chain carries TRBV11-3 and TRBJ2-1; D is undetermined. Trimming removed 4 bases at V and 3 bases at J, with 7 bases between. The CDR3 contains 13 residues. CDR1 and CDR2 from the germline V gene are SGHNT and YENEEA. The CDR3 region has the DNA TGTGCCAGCAGCTCGGGTTTCTACAATGAGCAGTTCTTC. Protein sequence: CASSSGFYNEQFF.

This clonotype appeared a few times. The junction and the germline gene differ at one end; a read error may be behind it. The V call is TRBV6-5, the J call TRBJ1-5; D not resolved. Per the germline V gene, CDR1 is MNHEY and CDR2 is SVGAGI. This CDR3 contains 14 residues. The CDR3 reads CASTYDGFNQPQHF. The CDR3 region has the DNA TGTGCCAGCACTTACGACGGATTCAATCAGCCCCAGCATTTT.

The chain is built from TRBV5-1 and TRBJ2-3, with D uncertain. The CDR3 has 12 amino acids. In germline, CDR1 is SGHRS, CDR2 YFSETQ. V was trimmed by 4 bases and J by 2 bases, leaving 5 bases between them. In nucleotides, the CDR3 is TGCGCCAGCAGCACGACCACAGATACGCAGTATTTT. Translating it yields CASSTTTDTQYF.

Only a few counts were recorded for this clonotype. The V and J genes are TRBV7-2 and TRBJ2-2, with TRBD2 matching 8 bases. V was pared by 1 base and J by 3 bases, with 7 bases of the junction left unmatched. Germline CDR1 and CDR2: SGHTA and FQGNSA. The CDR3 consists of 17 residues. CDR3: CASSLGGGREYTGELFF. Here the CDR3 DNA reads TGTGCCAGCAGCTTAGGCGGGGGGAGGGAATACACCGGGGAGCTGTTTTTT.

The chain employs TRBV19 and TRBJ2-5, with D possibly TRBD2 on 5 matching bases. Germline V gene lookup returns CDR1 LNHDA and CDR2 SQIVND (reference sequence). The germline V and J ends were trimmed by 2 bases and 2 bases, with 15 bases remaining between them. This CDR3 comprises 16 residues. In DNA form, the CDR3 reads TGTGCCAGTAGTATAAGACTGAGGTCGGGGCAAGAGACCCAGTACTTC. It codes for CASSIRLRSGQETQYF.

This clonotype was recorded a few times. V is TRBV28 and J is TRBJ1-1; tentatively, D is TRBD1 (5 bases). Per germline, CDR1 MDHEN and CDR2 SYDVKM. Trimming shortened V by 3 bases and J by 6 bases, and 23 bases separated the two germline ends. CDR3 size: 17 residues. The CDR3 reads CASSFNPVGGDRAEAFF. Written as DNA, the CDR3 is TGTGCCAGCAGTTTCAATCCCGTGGGAGGGGATAGGGCTGAAGCTTTCTTT. The whole variable domain, remainder taken from reference TRBV28 and TRBJ1-1, is DVKVTQSSRYLVKRTGEKVFLECVQDMDHENMFWYRQDPGLGLRLIYFSYDVKMKEKGDIPEGYSVSREKKERFSLILESASTNQTSMYLCASSFNPVGGDRAEAFFGQGTRLTVV.

This chain uses TRBV7-2 with TRBJ2-3; weak D call: TRBD1 (5 bases). CDR1 is SGHTA and CDR2 is FQGNSA in the germline V gene. Trimming took off 1 base at V and 8 bases at J, with 13 bases between the two ends. The CDR3 covers 14 residues. CDR3 sequence reads: CASSLGQGGGTQYF. The CDR3 nucleotides are TGTGCCAGCAGCTTAGGGCAGGGTGGCGGTACGCAGTATTTT.

The CDR3 nucleotides read TGTGCCAGCAGTTTAGGGCAAGCGGGGGGCTACAATGAGCAGTTCTTC. Protein product: CASSLGQAGGYNEQFF. This sequence joins TRBV12-3 or TRBV12-4 and TRBJ2-1, with 9 bases lining up with TRBD2. With 1 base clipped from V and 3 bases from J, the junction kept 4 bases outside the gene matches. This CDR3 region has 16 residues.

V is TRBV20-1 and J is TRBJ2-1; 7 bases match TRBD2. The V gene's germline CDR1 is DFQATT and CDR2 SNEGSKA (reference sequence). The CDR3 is 13 amino acids. Losses at the gene ends were 7 bases for V and 2 bases for J; bases not matched to a gene: 5. CDR3 sequence reads: CSVSGAPYNEQFF. The CDR3 coding sequence is TGCAGTGTAAGCGGGGCCCCCTACAATGAGCAGTTCTTC.

J is TRBJ2-1 and V is TRBV6-2 or TRBV6-3; weak D call: TRBD2 (6 bases). The V end lost 8 bases, the J end lost 0 bases, and 14 bases lay between the germline ends. The CDR3 length is 15 residues. Germline V lookup: CDR1 MNHEY, CDR2 SVGEGT. The CDR3 sequence is CASLGLLSSYNEQFF. The CDR3 nucleotides are TGTGCCAGCCTAGGACTATTAAGCTCCTACAATGAGCAGTTCTTC.

This clonotype was counted only a few times. The chain employs TRBV20-1 and TRBJ2-7; D could derive from TRBD1 or TRBD2 (6 bases each). The ends were cut back, 3 bases at V and 3 bases at J, with 12 bases in the middle. The CDR3 length is 13 residues. CDR1 and CDR2 (germline): DFQATT, SNEGSKA (reference sequence). The CDR3 sequence is CSASEGGGYEQYF. CDR3 nucleotides: TGCAGTGCTAGTGAGGGGGGCGGCTACGAGCAGTACTTC.

This clonotype showed up just a few times. The J gene is TRBJ2-1, the V gene TRBV11-3, with D unclear. The CDR3 has 14 amino acids. The V end lost 5 bases, the J end lost 6 bases, and 14 bases lay between the germline ends. Germline V gene sequence: CDR1 SGHNT, CDR2 YENEEA. CDR3 sequence (DNA): TGTGCCAGCAGCCAGGACCTAGTTCGCAATGAGCAGTTCTTC. It yields the protein CASSQDLVRNEQFF.

This chain uses TRBV20-1 with TRBJ2-7, with 13 bases matching TRBD2. CDR1 and CDR2 from the germline V gene are DFQATT and SNEGSKA (reference sequence). J was trimmed by 7 bases and V by 7 bases; bases with no gene match: 10. This CDR3 is 14 amino acids long. CDR3 nucleotide sequence: TGCAGTGTCCCGGGACTAGCGGGGAGGGGGGAGCAGTACTTC. It specifies CSVPGLAGRGEQYF.